These T cell receptor beta chains were read from a single sample in a study of identifying expanded T cells in peripheral blood. Using immunoSEQ multiplex PCR, the repertoire was profiled, and TCRdb retains in-frame clones only, with some absent. Among approximately 110,000 clones listed, about 89% were seen once. What was sequenced was blood. The receptors were gathered from a person between 18 and 75 years old in good health. CDR3s leave out the opening cysteine and the closing phenylalanine or tryptophan. Clone size is shown for a subset of rows, as once, few, many or a class of expanded clone.

. | TRBV6-1 | ASRAAGGGNEQF
. | TRBV6-1 | ASSDTGFRSQH
. | TRBV6-5 | ASRYSTGGQPQH
. | TRBV6-6 | ASSSQGHTIY
. | TRBV11-3 | ASSPPRGGTSYNEQF
once | TRBV5-6 | ASGWGAGGGYT
. | TRBV10-1 | ASSESWGAETQY
. | TRBV5-5 | ASSLVPNQPQH
. | TRBV30 | AWKAGGLPVFRADTQY
. | TRBV11-2 | ASSLMGPSNYGYT
. | TRBV30 | AWGVGQGNIQY
. | TRBV27 | ASSPRGVSYEQY
few | TRBV2 | ASSDTLATDTQY
. | TRBV5-8 | ASSLQVMNTEAF
. | TRBV27 | ASSPARGSLVYGYT
. | TRBV29-1 | SAGDLAGNTIY
. | TRBV4-3 | ASSPWMNTEAF
few | TRBV6-5 | ASSTDGGISPLH
. | TRBV6-5 | ASAGLAGVETQY
. | TRBV5-4 | ASSSGLAGVKETQY
. | TRBV25-1 | ASSWTGGLTDTQY
. | TRBV5-4 | ASSSGGGWYEQY
. | TRBV5-8 | ASSFGGTNTGELF
. | TRBV5-1 | ASSADAMNTEAF
. | TRBV7-9 | ASSLGNPSRLDTQY
. | TRBV10-1 | ASSELDTQY
. | TRBV5-6 | ASSTGTGHNSPLH
. | TRBV6-5 | ASSYSGRRDEQY
. | TRBV10-3 | AISAEVGSPLH